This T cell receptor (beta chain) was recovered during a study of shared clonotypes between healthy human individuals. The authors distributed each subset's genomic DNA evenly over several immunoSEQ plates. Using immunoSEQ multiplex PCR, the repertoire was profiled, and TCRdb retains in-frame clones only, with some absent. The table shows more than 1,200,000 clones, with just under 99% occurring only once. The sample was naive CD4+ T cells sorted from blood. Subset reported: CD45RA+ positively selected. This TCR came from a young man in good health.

The CDR3 reads CASSYSSGTAPYEQYF. In DNA, the CDR3 is TGTGCCAGCAGTTACTCTTCTGGGACAGCTCCCTACGAGCAGTACTTC. This chain uses TRBV6-5 with TRBJ2-7, with TRBD1 matching 7 bases. J was trimmed by 2 bases and V by 0 bases; bases with no gene match: 7. This CDR3 has 16 amino acids. Germline loops: CDR1 MNHEY, CDR2 SVGAGI.